The following is a T cell receptor beta chain sequence with its context. Its antigen target is currently unknown. No base quality information exists; no much larger clone differs at one position. This specimen's time point label, per the study, means: baseline before oral tofacitinib. Lesional scalp punch biopsies and peripheral blood were obtained from alopecia areata patients. After PBMCs were isolated by density centrifugation and stained for CD3, CD4 and CD8, a FACSAria was used to sort CD4+ and CD8+ T cells. The method behind the library was the immunoSEQ multiplex PCR assay. RNA was extracted from all samples and reverse transcribed into cDNA, which served as template for TCR sequencing. First-strand cDNA was synthesized using SuperScript III with a 2:1 mix of oligo-dT and random hexamers. A synthetic immune receptor repertoire was used to measure amplification bias, and any remaining bias was corrected computationally. Regarding the original processing steps: Raw reads were preprocessed to remove errors, and CDR3 was defined by IMGT conventions from the conserved cysteine to phenylalanine. Clonality was computed as 1 minus the Shannon entropy, with the entropy normalized by log2 of the number of productive unique TCRs. Whether each scalp clone was CD4 or CD8 was inferred by checking scalp TCRbeta sequences against the CD4 and CD8 repertoires from sorted blood. TCRdb provides this immuneACCESS table in a form limited to in-frame rearrangements. Some clones are lacking; in checked studies, under half of them reflect an unresolved V gene, and why the rest are absent is not known. For V, J and clone size, that table is used; D and trimming come from the DNA. The sample table shows approximately 150,000 clones, and more than 75% are seen once. Clones ranked in the top ten supply more than 13% of the sample.

The data were obtained in a study of CD8+ T cells in alopecia areata (dated by TCRdb to about 2018). Study-wide context: The treated patients took part in an open-label pilot trial in which moderate-to-severe alopecia areata was treated with oral tofacitinib at 5 to 10 mg twice daily. Scalp tissue and sorted CD4+ and CD8+ peripheral blood T cells from patchy and totalis/universalis alopecia areata patients and from healthy controls were covered by human TCRbeta sequencing. Amplification of TCRbeta CDR3 regions was done by immunoSEQ multiplex PCR using 35 Vbeta forward primers and 13 Jbeta reverse primers. Patients received tofacitinib for 6 to 18 months and were then followed off drug for 6 months to check for delayed response and recurrence. RNA came from the PAXgene miRNA kit for fixed scalp, the miRNeasy kit for PBMCs, and the RNeasy kit for mouse skin. Biopsies were taken from tofacitinib-treated patients at baseline and at 4 and 24 weeks of treatment, and a later scalp biopsy was taken in several of the tofacitinib-treated patients. Scalp clonality was compared among normal scalp (n=4), patchy alopecia areata scalp (n=8), and alopecia totalis/universalis scalp (n=8). High-throughput TCRbeta sequencing was used to examine T cell clonal expansion in alopecia areata in both the C3H/HeJ mouse model and human patients.

From the cysteine through the phenylalanine, the CDR3 covers 11 amino acids. The sequence is cut down to CDR3 DNA, 33 bases in frame from base 1. V loses 6 bases, J loses 9 bases, and the germline ends lie 10 bases apart. From a lookup of the germline V gene, CDR1 and CDR2 are SGHDT and YYEEEE. Study-level results and caveats: Unlike mouse skin, where gammadelta T cells dominate, normal human skin contains resident alphabeta T cells that get sequenced too, which complicates analysis of the scalp TCR repertoire. Shared TCR sequences between patients were less evident than in mice, which may be partly attributable to HLA diversity in the patient population. Compared with normal scalp, lesional scalp had higher clonality and more expanded CD8+ clones, particularly in alopecia totalis/universalis, a pattern that suggests antigenic drive.

Source: CD8+ T cells sorted from blood, taken at week 0. This TCR came from a human donor with alopecia areata. Here the chain combines TRBV5-6 and TRBJ2-1; no D gene can be assigned with confidence. CDR3 loop: CASILVGEQFF. The nucleotide sequence reads TGTGCCAGCATCTTAGTCGGTGAGCAGTTCTTC.